This T cell receptor (beta chain) was recorded in a study of identical twins. Study-level points and caveats: Beta out-of-frame sequences showed weaker excess twin sharing. Invariant T cells like MAIT and iNKT could partly confound the zero-insertion analyses. Within monozygotic twins, out-of-frame TCR alpha sharing was underestimated by the models.

Germline CDR1 and CDR2: SQVTM and ANQGSEA. V was clipped by 1 base and J by 1 base; unmatched bases: 4. The CDR3 extends over 15 amino acids. This clonotype was observed a handful of times. Its antigen is undetermined. Template switching (which added a universal primer site) was used, and cDNA carried unique molecular identifiers. TCRdb processed the 5' RACE reads anew with MiXCR; each CDR3 protein has one entry. The table lists around 340,000 distinct CDR3 sequences, about 12% of them singletons, with 7.2% in the top ten. The same data also contributed to another study, on yellow fever vaccine responses in identical twins.

The material sequenced was CD8+ T cells sorted from blood. The chain links TRBV29-1 to TRBJ2-3, with TRBD1 matching 8 bases. The sequence was collected from a woman aged 18-35 years in good health. The CDR3 spells CSVEVTGGRTDTQYF. The CDR3 DNA is TGCAGCGTTGAAGTTACAGGGGGTCGCACAGATACGCAGTATTTT.